Here is one T cell receptor beta chain with its context. The antigen it binds to is not known. No base-level quality is on record; no much larger clone is a single base apart. The first patient joined ICON in the first half of 2016, and enrollment wrapped up when the last patient was enrolled in the second half of 2018. In a subcohort of 76 patients, fresh tumor and matched uninvolved tissue were collected for in-depth immune analyses, with TCR sequencing among those analyses. DNA isolated from bulk tissue, without cell sorting, was used for TCR sequencing. The data stem from a study of tumor-infiltrating lymphocytes in localized non-small cell lung cancer (dated by TCRdb to the early 2020s). For the wider study: The cohort included patients whose samples were collected after neoadjuvant chemotherapy, as well as both smokers and never-smokers and several histologies. In total, the ICON cohort was made up of around 140 surgical patients who had localized non-small cell lung cancer and whose tumors were resected. Each patient contributed resected tumor tissue and uninvolved lung tissue from the same patient, described as non-adjacent to the tumor. A total of 55 patients were part of the paired comparison of immunoSEQ T-cell fraction between tumor and uninvolved lung. TCR sequencing was one of several integrated assays, alongside flow cytometry, multiplex immunofluorescence, RNA-seq, exome sequencing and proteomics, applied to the same patients.

The T-cell fraction in tumor and uninvolved lung tissue was obtained from TCR sequencing using the immunoSEQ assay. Turning to the authors' computational methods: In the survival analysis, patients were divided into a high T-cell fraction group (upper tertile) and a low T-cell fraction group (lower two tertiles), and the two groups were compared using a log-rank test. Paired tumor versus uninvolved lung differences in T-cell fraction were tested with a signed-rank test. Imported from immuneACCESS, the table was reduced by TCRdb to in-frame sequences with V and J called. These copies leave out some clones; in studies compared against another copy, an unresolved V gene accounts for under half, and the cause of the remainder is not known. V, J and clone size are taken as reported in that table, and D and trimming were inferred from the DNA itself. The sample profile shows about 16,000 clones; about four fifths of them were found once. The top ten clones comprise approximately 9.6% of the sample.

From the cysteine up to the phenylalanine, the CDR3 has a length of 15 residues. Only the CDR3 part of the read is kept: 45 bases, read in frame from the first base. Sequences KGHSH (CDR1) and LQKENI (CDR2) are obtained from the germline V gene. The junction shows trimming of 6 bases on V and 6 bases on J, and the gene matches do not reach 9 bases of it. The paper's findings and limits, for the study overall: Higher T cell infiltration in tumors than in uninvolved lung tissue was supported by TCRbeta sequencing, consistent with immunofluorescence CD3 counts. Assay coverage varied across patients depending on available tissue quantity, so only a subset of the cohort had TCR sequencing. Because different assays used different pieces of the same tissue, technical variation could not be distinguished from intratumor heterogeneity. No difference in TCR-derived T-cell fraction was observed between the flow cytometry-defined immunotypes IM1 (good prognosis) and IM2 (poor prognosis). Tumor T-cell fraction from TCR sequencing was not associated with recurrence-free survival (p = 0.61).

The sequencing input was lung tumor tissue. The TCR comes from a human donor with non-small cell lung cancer. The receptor chain draws on TRBV18 and TRBJ1-5, with 9 middle bases fitting TRBD1. The DNA is TGTGCCAGCTCCTTCGGACAGGGGAAACCTCAGCCCCAGCATTTT. This yields the protein CASSFGQGKPQPQHF.